Sequencing of this T cell receptor (beta chain) was carried out in a study of blood T cell repertoires in COVID-19. The overall study: The study drew acute and convalescent COVID-19 samples from the United States, Italy and Spain. In each case, the material was cDNA or gDNA derived from T cells, B-cell-depleted T cells, or PBMCs.

CDR3 size: 15 residues. After removal of 6 bases from V and 7 bases from J, the junction contained 9 bases not matched to a gene. Looked up from germline, CDR1 is SGHTA and CDR2 is FQGNSA. In the authors' workflow: Amplified reference gene primers provided the basis for estimating nucleated cell counts. Using immunoSEQ multiplex PCR, the repertoire was profiled, and TCRdb retains in-frame clones only, with some absent. V and J calls and clone size are copied from that table; D and trimming were computed from the DNA. The sample holds approximately 210,000 clones; approximately 82% are singletons and the top ten take just over 2.5%.

The receptor's source is a woman aged 70-85 years with active or convalescent COVID-19. V gene TRBV7-2 combines with J gene TRBJ2-7, with 13 nucleotides matching TRBD2. The sample taken for sequencing was peripheral blood. CDR3 sequence reads: CASSSGLAGVEEQYF. The CDR3 nucleotides read TGTGCCAGCAGTTCAGGACTAGCGGGAGTGGAAGAGCAGTACTTC.